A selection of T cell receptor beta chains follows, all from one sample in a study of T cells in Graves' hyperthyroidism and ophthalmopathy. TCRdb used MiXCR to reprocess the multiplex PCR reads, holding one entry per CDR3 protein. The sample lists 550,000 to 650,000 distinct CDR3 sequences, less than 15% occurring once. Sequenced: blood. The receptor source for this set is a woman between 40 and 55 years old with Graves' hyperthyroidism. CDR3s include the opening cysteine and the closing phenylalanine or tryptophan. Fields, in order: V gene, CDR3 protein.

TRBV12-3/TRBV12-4	CASSYLVEAYEQYF
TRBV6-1	CASSLDWWDTQYF
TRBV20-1	CSATDGYGEAFF
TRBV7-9	CASSLPDRNYNEQFF
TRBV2	CASVLGTRNNEQYF
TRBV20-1	CSARDEGVYGYTF
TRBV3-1	CASSQDSRGGLFSEAFF
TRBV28	CASSNRAMNTEAFF
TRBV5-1	CASSPGLAGGLLEQYF
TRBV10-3	CAITRTGGVNTEAFF
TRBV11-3	CASSVTTGGYNSPPHF
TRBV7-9	CASSWGTGRLYGYTF
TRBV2	CASGTENYGYTF
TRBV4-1	CASSQATGLADSYEQYF
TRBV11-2	CASSLSWREAYNEQFF